This T cell receptor (beta chain) was sequenced for a study of OX40 agonist ivuxolimab in advanced cancers. The table came from immunoSEQ multiplex PCR; TCRdb's copy has only in-frame clones and leaves some out. The sample includes about 3,000 clones, about three quarters seen only once; the top ten take about 20%. V lost 3 bases, J lost 5 bases, and 13 bases lay in between. Germline V gene sequence: CDR1 SEHNR, CDR2 FQNEAQ (reference sequence). The CDR3 runs to 14 residues. The sequencing here drew on CD4+ or CD8+ T cells sorted from blood, taken in a trial of the OX40 agonist ivuxolimab. The receptor was isolated from an adult with an advanced solid tumor such as melanoma, head and neck, liver or kidney cancer. The V and J genes are TRBV7-9 and TRBJ2-5, with D hard to call. CDR3 region: CASSFESHRETQYF. For the CDR3, the DNA is TGTGCCAGCAGCTTCGAGTCACACCGGGAGACCCAGTACTTC.